These 4 T cell receptor beta chains came from one sample sequenced in a study of blood T cells in healthy people across ages. For the second PCR, which ran for 7 to 11 cycles, a sample-barcoded 5' primer and a J-beta primer mix were used. Each CDR3 protein is one row after TCRdb ran MiXCR on the 5' RACE reads. The table includes some 690,000 distinct CDR3 sequences, 22% detected once. The sample taken for sequencing was blood. The receptor source for this set is a man between 65 and 79 years old in good health.

V and J are TRBV7-2 and TRBJ2-3; 8 nucleotides match TRBD2. The V segment lost 6 bases and the J segment 0 bases; nucleotides outside the gene matches: 8. The CDR3 runs 16 residues. Per germline, CDR1 SGHTA and CDR2 FQGNSA. The CDR3 DNA reads as TGTGCCAGCAGTCCGAGCGGGAGAGGGAGCACAGATACGCAGTATTTT. It codes for CASSPSGRGSTDTQYF.

This clonotype was seen a handful of times. The rearrangement joins TRBV29-1 to TRBJ1-1, with TRBD1 matching 9 bases. Per the germline V gene, CDR1 is SQVTM and CDR2 is ANQGSEA. The J segment lost 9 bases and the V segment lost 0 bases, leaving 8 bases of the junction unmatched. The length of the CDR3 is 14 residues. The CDR3 sequence is CSVEDLQGASQAFF. The CDR3 nucleotides read TGCAGCGTTGAAGATCTACAGGGGGCGTCTCAAGCTTTCTTT.

The rearrangement links TRBV14 to TRBJ2-1, with D uncertain. V was clipped by 6 bases and J by 8 bases, with 20 bases between them. CDR3 length: 15 amino acids. Germline assignment: CDR1 SGHDN and CDR2 FVKESK. CDR3 bases: TGTGCCAGCAGACCTACTCTAAATGGGTTGGATGAGCAGTTCTTC. This translates into CASRPTLNGLDEQFF.

This clonotype was counted at least ten times. J is TRBJ1-5 and V is TRBV5-1, with TRBD1 identical over 9 bases. The CDR3 runs to 16 residues. With V trimmed by 0 bases and J by 5 bases, 6 bases remained unmatched. Looked up from germline, CDR1 is SGHRS and CDR2 is YFSETQ. CDR3 nucleotides: TGCGCCAGCAGCTTGGGGGACAGGGAGGATGATCAGCCCCAGCATTTT. It encodes CASSLGDREDDQPQHF.